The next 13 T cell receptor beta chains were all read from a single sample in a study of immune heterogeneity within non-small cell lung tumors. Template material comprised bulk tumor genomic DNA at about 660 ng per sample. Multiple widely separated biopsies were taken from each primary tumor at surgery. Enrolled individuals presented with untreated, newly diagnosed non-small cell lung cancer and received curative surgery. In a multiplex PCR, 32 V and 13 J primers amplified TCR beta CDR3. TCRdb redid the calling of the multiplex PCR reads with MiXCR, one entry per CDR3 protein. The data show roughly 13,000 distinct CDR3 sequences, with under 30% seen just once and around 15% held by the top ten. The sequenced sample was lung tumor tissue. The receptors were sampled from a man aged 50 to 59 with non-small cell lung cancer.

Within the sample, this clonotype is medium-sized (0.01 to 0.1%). CDR3: CASRVGPNQPQHF. The CDR3 nucleotides are TGTGCCAGCAGGGTGGGGCCCAATCAGCCCCAGCATTTT. The chain uses TRBV6-1 and TRBJ1-5, with TRBD1 as a possible D gene (5 bases). The CDR3 consists of 13 residues. Trimming took 6 bases from V and 3 from J, leaving 9 bases between them. Per germline, CDR1 MNHNS and CDR2 SASEGT.

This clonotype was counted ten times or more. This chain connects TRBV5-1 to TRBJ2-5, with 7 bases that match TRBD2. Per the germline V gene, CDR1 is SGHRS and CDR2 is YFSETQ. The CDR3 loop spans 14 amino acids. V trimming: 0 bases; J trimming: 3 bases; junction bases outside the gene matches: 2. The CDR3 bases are TGCGCCAGCAGCTTGGCCGGGACTAAAGAGACCCAGTACTTC. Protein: CASSLAGTKETQYF. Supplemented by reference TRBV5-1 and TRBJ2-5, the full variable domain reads KAGVTQTPRYLIKTRGQQVTLSCSPISGHRSVSWYQQTPGQGLQFLFEYFSETQRNKGNFPGRFSGRQFSNSRSEMNVSTLELGDSALYLCASSLAGTKETQYFGPGTRLLVL.

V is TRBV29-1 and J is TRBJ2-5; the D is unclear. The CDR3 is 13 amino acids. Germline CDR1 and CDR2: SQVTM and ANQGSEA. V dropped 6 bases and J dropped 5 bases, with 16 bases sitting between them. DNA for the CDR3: TGCAGCGTCCTGACTCTCGGTGGGGAGACCCAGTACTTC. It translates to CSVLTLGGETQYF.

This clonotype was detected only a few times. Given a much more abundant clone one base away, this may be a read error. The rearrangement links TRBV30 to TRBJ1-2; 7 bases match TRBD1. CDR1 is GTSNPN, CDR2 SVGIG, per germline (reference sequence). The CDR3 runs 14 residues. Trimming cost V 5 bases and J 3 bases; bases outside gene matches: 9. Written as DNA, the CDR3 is TGTGCCTGGGGTCAGGCAGGGGGGTACTATGGCTACACCTTC. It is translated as CAWGQAGGYYGYTF.

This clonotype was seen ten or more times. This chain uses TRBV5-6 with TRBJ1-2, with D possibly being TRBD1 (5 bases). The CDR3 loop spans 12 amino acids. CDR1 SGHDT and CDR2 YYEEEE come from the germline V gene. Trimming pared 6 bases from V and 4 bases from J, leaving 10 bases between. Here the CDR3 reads CASIRQGYGYTF. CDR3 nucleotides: TGTGCCAGCATTCGCCAGGGCTATGGCTACACCTTC.

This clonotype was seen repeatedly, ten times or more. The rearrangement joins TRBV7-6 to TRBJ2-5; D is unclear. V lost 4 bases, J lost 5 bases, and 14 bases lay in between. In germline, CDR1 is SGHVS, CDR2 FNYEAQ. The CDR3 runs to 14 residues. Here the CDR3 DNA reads TGTGCCAGCAGCTCACCCCTCCTCGGGGAGACCCAGTACTTC. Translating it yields CASSSPLLGETQYF.

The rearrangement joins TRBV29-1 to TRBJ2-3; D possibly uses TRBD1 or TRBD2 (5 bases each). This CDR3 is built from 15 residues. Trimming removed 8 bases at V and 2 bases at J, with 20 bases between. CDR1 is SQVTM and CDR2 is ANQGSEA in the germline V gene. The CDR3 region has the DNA TGCAGCTCGACTATGGACAATAGACCCACAGATACGCAGTATTTT. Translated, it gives CSSTMDNRPTDTQYF.

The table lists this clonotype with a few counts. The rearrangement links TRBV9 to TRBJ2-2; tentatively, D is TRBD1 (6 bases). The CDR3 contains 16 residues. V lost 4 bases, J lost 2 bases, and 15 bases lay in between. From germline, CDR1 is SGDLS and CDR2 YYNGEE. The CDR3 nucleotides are TGTGCCAGCAGCCCGAATGGGGGCATAAACACCGGGGAGCTGTTTTTT. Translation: CASSPNGGINTGELFF.

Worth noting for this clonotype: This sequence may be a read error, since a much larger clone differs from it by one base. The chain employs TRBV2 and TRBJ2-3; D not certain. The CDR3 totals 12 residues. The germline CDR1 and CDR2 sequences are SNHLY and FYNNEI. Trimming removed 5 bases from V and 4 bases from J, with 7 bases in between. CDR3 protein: CASSSGPDTQYF. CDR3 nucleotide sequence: TGTGCCAGCAGTTCCGGCCCAGATACGCAGTATTTT.

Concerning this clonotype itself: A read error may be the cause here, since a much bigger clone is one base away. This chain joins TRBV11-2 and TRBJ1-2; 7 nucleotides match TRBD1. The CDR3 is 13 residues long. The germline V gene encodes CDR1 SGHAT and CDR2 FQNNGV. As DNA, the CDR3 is TGTGTCAGCAGCCCGACAGGGCTCAGCGGCTACACCTTC. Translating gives CVSSPTGLSGYTF.

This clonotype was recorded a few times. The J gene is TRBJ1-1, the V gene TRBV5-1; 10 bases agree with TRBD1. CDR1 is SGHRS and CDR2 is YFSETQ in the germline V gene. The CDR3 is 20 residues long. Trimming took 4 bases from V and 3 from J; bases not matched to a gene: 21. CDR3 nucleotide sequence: TGCGCCAGCAGCCCCGGGGGGGCGACAGGGGGCACCTTTGTAGACACTGAAGCTTTCTTT. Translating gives CASSPGGATGGTFVDTEAFF.

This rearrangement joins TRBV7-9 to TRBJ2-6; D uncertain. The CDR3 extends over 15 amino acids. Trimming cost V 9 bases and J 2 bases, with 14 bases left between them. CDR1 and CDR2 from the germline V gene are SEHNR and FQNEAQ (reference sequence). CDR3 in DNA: TGTGCCAGAAGCCAGGTGGTTGCTGGGGCCAACGTCCTGACTTTC. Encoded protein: CARSQVVAGANVLTF.

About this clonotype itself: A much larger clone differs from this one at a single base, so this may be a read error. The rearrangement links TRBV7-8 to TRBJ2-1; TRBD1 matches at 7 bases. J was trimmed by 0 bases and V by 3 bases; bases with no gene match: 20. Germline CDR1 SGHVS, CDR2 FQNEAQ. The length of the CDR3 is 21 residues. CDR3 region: CASSFLRLLRFRDSSYNEQFF. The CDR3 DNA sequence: TGTGCCAGCAGCTTCCTCAGGCTTCTCAGGTTCCGGGACAGCTCCTACAATGAGCAGTTCTTC.